This T cell receptor beta chain was sequenced for a study of blood T cell repertoires in COVID-19. Original analysis: Estimated nucleated cell counts came from reference gene primer amplification. Using immunoSEQ multiplex PCR, the repertoire was profiled, and TCRdb retains in-frame clones only, with some absent. That table is the source of V, J and clone size, and D and trimming were worked out from the DNA. The table lists roughly 160,000 clones, about 90% of them singletons. Everyone who took part was roughly 18 to 89 years old, and they came from about 23 US areas. Cohorts were determined from participant-reported clinical history. After removal of 4 bases from V and 5 bases from J, the junction contained 4 bases not matched to a gene. CDR1 SGHDT and CDR2 YYEEEE come from the germline V gene. There are 15 residues in the CDR3.

The gene calls are TRBV5-6 and TRBJ2-2; TRBD2 agrees at 11 bases. This clonotype was sampled from a woman aged 45-59 years who had recovered from COVID-19. The sample was PBMCs or T cells enriched from blood (not recorded which). The CDR3 loop is CASSPGLAETGELFF. The CDR3 coding sequence is TGTGCCAGCAGCCCGGGACTAGCGGAGACCGGGGAGCTGTTTTTT.